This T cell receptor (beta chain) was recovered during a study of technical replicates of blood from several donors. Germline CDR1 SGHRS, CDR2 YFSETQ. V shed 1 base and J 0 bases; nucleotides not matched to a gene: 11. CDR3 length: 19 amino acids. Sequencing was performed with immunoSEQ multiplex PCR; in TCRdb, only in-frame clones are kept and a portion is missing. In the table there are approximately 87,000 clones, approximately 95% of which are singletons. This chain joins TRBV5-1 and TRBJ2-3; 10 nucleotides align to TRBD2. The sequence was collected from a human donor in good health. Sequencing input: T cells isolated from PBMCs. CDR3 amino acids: CASSLSLGTSESSTDTQYF. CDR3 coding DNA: TGCGCCAGCAGCTTGTCCTTGGGGACTAGCGAGTCGAGCACAGATACGCAGTATTTT.